Here is one TCR beta chain with its context. CDR1 is MDHEN, CDR2 SYDVKM, per germline. Trimming stripped 2 bases from V and 2 bases from J, with 10 bases between. This CDR3 spans 15 amino acids. This specimen belongs to a study of blood T cell repertoires in COVID-19. For the study at large: From the United States, Italy and Spain came samples of acute and convalescent COVID-19. Sources were T cells, B-cell-depleted T cells, or PBMCs; the material itself was cDNA or gDNA.

Source study methods: It was from reference gene primer amplification that nucleated cell counts were estimated. Sequencing was performed with immunoSEQ multiplex PCR; in TCRdb, only in-frame clones are kept and a portion is missing. The V and J calls and clone size come from that table; D and trimming were worked out from the DNA. This sample carries 95,000 to 150,000 clones, around nine tenths of them seen once, and the ten largest clones take 0.95% to 1.5%. The chain carries TRBV28 and TRBJ2-1, with D possibly matching TRBD2 (6 bases). The sample was peripheral blood. The receptor comes from a woman aged 80 or over with acute or convalescent COVID-19. The CDR3 loop is CASSLGGPTYNEQFF. CDR3 DNA sequence: TGTGCCAGCAGTTTAGGAGGGCCAACCTACAATGAGCAGTTCTTC.